The 11 T cell receptor beta chains below were found in one sample sequenced in a study of blood T cell repertoires in COVID-19. Using immunoSEQ multiplex PCR, the repertoire was profiled, and TCRdb retains in-frame clones only, with some absent. This sample has fewer than 90,000 clones; 70% to 90% occur once, and the top ten carry over 15%. The source material was peripheral blood. Receptor source: a man at least 80 years old in a cohort sampled during active COVID-19.

This rearrangement joins TRBV30 to TRBJ1-5; possibly TRBD1 for D (5 bases). V shed 2 bases and J shed 5 bases, with 13 bases lying between them. Per germline, CDR1 GTSNPN and CDR2 SVGIG (reference sequence). The CDR3 contains 14 residues. The CDR3 loop is CAWSSPGIDQPQHF. CDR3 coding DNA: TGTGCCTGGAGTTCGCCAGGGATAGATCAGCCCCAGCATTTT.

The chain employs TRBV18 and TRBJ2-1; D is uncertain. The CDR3 loop spans 14 amino acids. Trimming shortened V by 0 bases and J by 9 bases, and 12 bases separated the two germline ends. Germline V CDR1 and CDR2: KGHSH, LQKENI. The CDR3 sequence: CASSPPDNSGEQFF. The CDR3 DNA is TGTGCCAGCTCACCACCAGATAATTCGGGTGAGCAGTTCTTC.

CDR3 region: CASSYVPGTGRSPLHF. In nucleotides, the CDR3 is TGTGCCAGCAGTTACGTGCCGGGGACAGGGAGGTCACCCCTCCACTTT. V usage is TRBV6-5 and J usage is TRBJ1-6; 9 bases fit TRBD1. This CDR3 comprises 16 residues. J was trimmed by 10 bases and V by 2 bases; bases with no gene match: 9. Germline CDR1 MNHEY, CDR2 SVGAGI.

The V call is TRBV6-2 or TRBV6-3, the J call TRBJ1-5, with 8 bases aligning to TRBD1. This CDR3 has 15 residues. Germline-derived CDR1 and CDR2 are MNHEY and SVGEGT. Trimming took 0 bases from V and 2 from J; bases not matched to a gene: 0. The CDR3 spells CASSYSGQGNQPQHF. The CDR3 DNA sequence: TGTGCCAGCAGTTACTCGGGACAGGGCAATCAGCCCCAGCATTTT.

This clone has a handful of counts. The rearrangement uses TRBV5-6 and TRBJ1-5; weak D call: TRBD1 (5 bases). V dropped 4 bases and J dropped 3 bases, with 17 bases sitting between them. Germline loops: CDR1 SGHDT, CDR2 YYEEEE. CDR3 length: 16 amino acids. The CDR3 DNA reads as TGTGCCAGCAGCCCGCGATCCACAGGACCCAATCAGCCCCAGCATTTT. Translation gives CASSPRSTGPNQPQHF.

The gene calls are TRBV5-4 and TRBJ1-1; D not certain. The CDR3 spans 16 residues. V lost 4 bases, J lost 0 bases, and 16 bases lay in between. Germline CDR1 and CDR2: SGHNT and YYREEE (reference sequence). The CDR3 region is CASSTKQTELNTEAFF. CDR3 nucleotide sequence: TGTGCCAGCAGCACAAAACAGACGGAATTGAACACTGAAGCTTTCTTT.

The CDR3 here is CASSIAGQGDGYTF. The CDR3 nucleotides are TGTGCCAGTAGTATAGCGGGACAGGGTGATGGCTACACCTTC. This sequence joins TRBV19 and TRBJ1-2; 9 bases match TRBD1. Unmatched junction bases numbered 3, after V lost 1 base and J lost 6 bases. This CDR3 is 14 amino acids long. Germline CDR1 reads LNHDA; CDR2 reads SQIVND (reference sequence).

The CDR3 DNA is TGTGCCAGTAGTATATACTGGGCCGGCACAGATACGCAGTATTTT. It translates to CASSIYWAGTDTQYF. The V and J genes are TRBV19 and TRBJ2-3; unclear D gene. Looked up from germline, CDR1 is LNHDA and CDR2 is SQIVND (reference sequence). The CDR3 has 15 amino acids. Trimming stripped 2 bases from V and 1 base from J, with 10 bases between.

This clone was counted a single time. The gene calls are TRBV7-9 and TRBJ2-1; 8 bases match TRBD2. This CDR3 spans 15 amino acids. Looked up from germline, CDR1 is SEHNR and CDR2 is FQNEAQ (reference sequence). Trimming removed 6 bases from V and 8 bases from J; junction bases left unmatched: 12. CDR3 bases: TGTGCCAGCAGGGAGGCGGCGGGGGGCCAGGATGAGCAGTTCTTC. Its protein is CASREAAGGQDEQFF.

The rearrangement uses TRBV4-1 and TRBJ2-5, with 7 bases fitting TRBD1. CDR3 length: 16 residues. V was pared by 0 bases and J by 7 bases, with 11 bases of the junction left unmatched. Germline V lookup: CDR1 MGHRA, CDR2 YSYEKL. The CDR3 is CASSQENRGPAGTQYF. The CDR3 nucleotides are TGCGCCAGCAGCCAAGAAAACAGGGGACCCGCAGGGACCCAGTACTTC.

This clone was recorded once. V and J are TRBV9 and TRBJ2-7, with D unresolved. The CDR3 is 15 residues long. Germline CDR1 SGDLS, CDR2 YYNGEE. Trimming left V 0 bases short and J 0 bases short, with 10 bases between. CDR3 protein: CASSVGPVSSYEQYF. In DNA form, the CDR3 reads TGTGCCAGCAGCGTAGGTCCCGTTAGCTCCTACGAGCAGTACTTC.